This T cell receptor beta chain was sequenced for a study of cytomegalovirus exposure and HLA in healthy donors. The assay was immunoSEQ multiplex PCR, and TCRdb's table has in-frame clones only and misses some. In the table there are 150,000 to 200,000 clones, around 88% of which are singletons. Study-wide results and caveats: Clusters of TCRs from the first cohort tended to co-occur in the roughly 120 validation repertoires (as a later analysis found).

A note on this clone: Antigen unknown.

This clonotype was sampled from a woman under 30 in good health and CMV-seronegative. Sequencing input: PBMCs.

In DNA form, the CDR3 reads TGTGCCAGCAGCTTAGCTAGGCTCACCGGGGAGCTGTTTTTT. Residues: CASSLARLTGELFF. V is TRBV11-2 and J is TRBJ2-2; D remains ambiguous. This CDR3 is built from 14 residues. The V gene's germline CDR1 is SGHAT and CDR2 FQNNGV. V was pared by 1 base and J by 4 bases, with 7 bases between. The whole variable domain, filled in from reference TRBV11-2 and TRBJ2-2, reads EAGVAQSPRYKIIEKRQSVAFWCNPISGHATLYWYQQILGQGPKLLIQFQNNGVVDDSQLPKDRFSAERLKGVDSTLKIQPAKLEDSAVYLCASSLARLTGELFFGEGSRLTVL.